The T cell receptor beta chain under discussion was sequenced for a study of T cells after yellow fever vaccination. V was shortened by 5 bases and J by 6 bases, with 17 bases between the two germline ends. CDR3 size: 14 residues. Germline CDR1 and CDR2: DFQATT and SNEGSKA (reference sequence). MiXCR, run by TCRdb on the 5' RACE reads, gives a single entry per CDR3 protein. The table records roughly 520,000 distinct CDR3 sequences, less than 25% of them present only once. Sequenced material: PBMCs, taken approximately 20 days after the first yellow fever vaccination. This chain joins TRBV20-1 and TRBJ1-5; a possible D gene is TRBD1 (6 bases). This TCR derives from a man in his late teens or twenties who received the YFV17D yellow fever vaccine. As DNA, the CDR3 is TGCAGTGCTCAGGACAGCATAGGCCTTCAGCCCCAGCATTTT. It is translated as CSAQDSIGLQPQHF.